The 13 T cell receptor beta chains given below trace back to one sample, sequenced in a study of T cells expressing NK-cell markers. From its re-call of the 5' RACE reads, TCRdb lists each CDR3 protein once, without DNA. Here the sample table reports about 260,000 distinct CDR3 sequences. Sequencing was performed on blood T cells: a sorted CD56 or NKG2C T cell subset, CD4+ or CD8+ T cells, or bulk PBMC T cells (not recorded which). These receptors came from a woman between 18 and 69 years old in good health.

V usage is TRBV29-1 and J usage is TRBJ2-7; TCRdb calls TRBD2, which cannot be checked without DNA. The CDR3 runs to 15 residues. CDR1 and CDR2 from the germline V gene are SQVTM and ANQGSEA. CDR3 amino acids: CSVVGGTSRGYEQYF.

J is TRBJ1-2 and V is TRBV7-2; the D call of TRBD1 rests on TCRdb alone, since no DNA is present to check it. The CDR3 runs to 17 residues. The germline gives CDR1 SGHTA, CDR2 FQGNSA. The CDR3 loop is CASSLPTGVRPNYGYTF.

The chain employs TRBV7-2 and TRBJ2-1; TCRdb calls TRBD2, which cannot be checked without DNA. Germline CDR1 SGHTA, CDR2 FQGNSA. This CDR3 has 14 amino acids. CDR3 loop: CASSSPTRYNEQFF. The full variable domain, in which reference TRBV7-2 and TRBJ2-1 provide the parts outside the CDR3, is GAGVSQSPSNKVTEKGKDVELRCDPISGHTALYWYRQSLGQGLEFLIYFQGNSAPDKSGLPSDRFSAERTGGSVSTLTIQRTQQEDSAVYLCASSSPTRYNEQFFGPGTRLTVL.

V usage is TRBV5-4 and J usage is TRBJ2-5. This CDR3 contains 12 residues. Germline V gene data show CDR1 as SGHNT and CDR2 as YYREEE (reference sequence). CDR3: CASSLVDETQYF.

The chain recombines TRBV25-1 with TRBJ2-3. This CDR3 has 13 residues. Germline assignment: CDR1 MGHDK and CDR2 SYGVNS. The CDR3 protein is CASSEPSSDTQYF.

This chain connects TRBV5-1 to TRBJ2-1; TCRdb picks TRBD1, but there is no DNA to check that call. CDR1 and CDR2 from the germline V gene are SGHRS and YFSETQ. CDR3 size: 15 residues. CDR3 sequence reads: CASSLGGTEFNEQFF.

The rearrangement uses TRBV29-1 and TRBJ1-1. Germline CDR1 and CDR2: SQVTM and ANQGSEA. The CDR3 is 12 amino acids. The CDR3 region is CSTASGNTEAFF.

The chain is built from TRBV6-5 and TRBJ2-7; TCRdb's D gene call, TRBD2, goes unchecked for lack of DNA. The CDR3 length is 19 residues. From germline, CDR1 is MNHEY and CDR2 SVGAGI. The CDR3 sequence: CASSYSPGLAGVWAYEQYF.

V is TRBV11-2 and J is TRBJ1-6; there is no DNA to check the TCRdb D call of TRBD1. Germline CDR1 and CDR2: SGHAT and FQNNGV. The CDR3 consists of 14 residues. The CDR3 spells CAPRRDGKNSPLHF.

J is TRBJ2-7 and V is TRBV18. This CDR3 comprises 14 residues. Germline CDR1 is KGHSH and CDR2 is LQKENI. CDR3 region: CASSTDRGSYEQYF.

The rearrangement uses TRBV2 and TRBJ2-1; as DNA is missing, the TRBD2 call by TCRdb cannot be tested. Germline V gives CDR1 SNHLY, CDR2 FYNNEI. The CDR3 covers 16 residues. The CDR3 sequence is CASSEAAGGPPNEQFF. Based on the CDR3 plus reference TRBV2 and TRBJ2-1, the full variable domain is EPEVTQTPSHQVTQMGQEVILRCVPISNHLYFYWYRQILGQKVEFLVSFYNNEISEKSEIFDDQFSVERPDGSNFTLKIRSTKLEDSAMYFCASSEAAGGPPNEQFFGPGTRLTVL.

The V and J genes are TRBV20-1 and TRBJ2-3; TCRdb picks TRBD1, but there is no DNA to check that call. CDR1 DFQATT and CDR2 SNEGSKA come from the germline V gene (reference sequence). This CDR3 has 15 amino acids. CDR3 sequence: CSARAGDRGPNTQYF.

The chain carries TRBV2 and TRBJ2-1. Per germline, CDR1 SNHLY and CDR2 FYNNEI. This CDR3 spans 14 amino acids. CDR3 sequence reads: CASGATSSYNEQFF.